This T cell receptor (beta chain) was observed in a study of blood T cell repertoires in COVID-19 (dated by TCRdb to the early 2020s). Context from the whole study: The collaborator samples originated in the United States, Italy and Spain and spanned the acute and convalescent phases of COVID-19. The material from the prospective study consisted of cDNA or gDNA derived from T cells, B-cell-depleted T cells, or PBMCs. The dataset comprised deeply sampled blood TCRbeta repertoires from subjects exposed to, actively infected with, or recovered from COVID-19. A freely available public database, intended as a resource for researchers studying the immune response to SARS-CoV-2, is where the repertoires were released. Samples came from the ongoing ImmuneRACE study (first 160 participants) plus 1,254 subjects from 6 global collaborators. A de-identified subject ID, COVID-19 status, age in years and sex were almost always included in the sample metadata. Where available, HLA class I and class II types were taken from metadata supplied by the sample provider and were not determined by assay-based typing.

TCRbeta CDR3 regions were amplified from genomic DNA by means of the immunoSEQ Assay, a bias-controlled multiplex PCR. On the study's bioinformatics: Within the assay, amplification of reference gene primers was used to estimate how many nucleated cells each sample contained. To quantify the absolute abundance of each unique TCRbeta CDR3 rearrangement, sequence reads were collapsed and filtered. Productive Simpson clonality was computed per sample as the square root of Simpson's diversity index over productive rearrangements. TCRdb stores this immuneACCESS table with in-frame sequences only. Part of the clones is absent; in the studies checked, under half of the shortfall reflects unresolved V genes, and no reason is known for the rest. V and J calls and clone size are given by that table; D and trimming were obtained from the DNA. The sample profile shows about 92,000 clones; about 85% of them were found once. The ten largest account for 12% of the sample.

Concerning this clone itself: The target of this receptor is not known. Base qualities are not recorded, but no much larger clone differs from it by a single base.

The collaborating institutions used their own protocols to collect whole blood in K2EDTA tubes. For TCRbeta analysis, collaborator samples were shipped as frozen whole blood, as isolated PBMCs, or as DNA extracted from either sample type. Study-wide findings and limitations: The quantity of clinical and demographic metadata differed by source and by participant and was supplied without curation.

The specimen was peripheral blood. The TCR originated in a human donor in a cohort sampled during active COVID-19.

The nucleotides read TGCGCCAGCAGTGAAACGGTGAACCAAGAGACCCAGTACTTC. This encodes CASSETVNQETQYF. The chain was built from TRBV10-1 and TRBJ2-5; the D segment cannot be called with confidence. From its cysteine to its phenylalanine, the CDR3 spans 14 amino acids. Only the CDR3 portion is preserved as DNA: 42 bases, with reading frame beginning at the first base. The germline V gene (reference sequence) provides CDR1 WNHNN and CDR2 SYGVQD. V drops 3 bases and J drops 0 bases, leaving 8 bases in between.